This TCR beta chain was captured by sequencing in a study of cytomegalovirus exposure and HLA in healthy donors. General study points: What a later analysis showed was that several of the most significant clusters appeared linked to common viral pathogens. With high specificity and sensitivity, the classifier reportedly diagnosed cytomegalovirus status. Productive rates of about 87% or about 30% were seen for most TCR beta V segments in an earlier analysis.

At sampling all donors were nominally healthy, likely with unrecorded immune exposures. Use of 60 Vbeta and 13 Jbeta primers characterized the PCR. Measured with immunoSEQ multiplex PCR; TCRdb has only the in-frame clones, and not every one. The sample has roughly 110,000 clones; over 60% are singletons. Trimming at V came to 6 bases and at J to 1 base, leaving 0 bases not matched to a gene. CDR3 length equals 13 residues. Germline V gene sequence: CDR1 LNHDA, CDR2 SQIVND (reference sequence). This clone was detected only once. Its antigen remains unidentified. This TCR came from a male donor in good health and CMV-seronegative. The V call is TRBV19, the J call TRBJ2-3; 8 bases are shared with TRBD2. Sequencing was performed on PBMCs. CDR3 sequence reads: CASRTSGTDTQYF. In DNA form, the CDR3 reads TGTGCCAGTAGGACTAGCGGCACAGATACGCAGTATTTT. Complete variable domain (other parts from reference TRBV19 and TRBJ2-3): DGGITQSPKYLFRKEGQNVTLSCEQNLNHDAMYWYRQDPGQGLRLIYYSQIVNDFQKGDIAEGYSVSREKKESFPLTVTSAQKNPTAFYLCASRTSGTDTQYFGPGTRLTVL.